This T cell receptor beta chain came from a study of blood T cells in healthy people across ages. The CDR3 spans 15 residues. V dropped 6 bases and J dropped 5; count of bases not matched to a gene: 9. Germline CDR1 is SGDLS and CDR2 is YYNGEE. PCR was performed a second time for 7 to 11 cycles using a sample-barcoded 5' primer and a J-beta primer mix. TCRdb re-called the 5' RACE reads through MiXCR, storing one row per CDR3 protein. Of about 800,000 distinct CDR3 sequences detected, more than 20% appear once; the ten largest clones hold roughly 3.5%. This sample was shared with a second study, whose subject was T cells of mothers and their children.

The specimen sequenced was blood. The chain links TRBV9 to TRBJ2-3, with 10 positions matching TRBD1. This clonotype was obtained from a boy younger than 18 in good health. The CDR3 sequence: CASTGGTGVKDTQYF. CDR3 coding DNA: TGTGCCAGCACCGGGGGGACAGGGGTTAAAGATACGCAGTATTTT.